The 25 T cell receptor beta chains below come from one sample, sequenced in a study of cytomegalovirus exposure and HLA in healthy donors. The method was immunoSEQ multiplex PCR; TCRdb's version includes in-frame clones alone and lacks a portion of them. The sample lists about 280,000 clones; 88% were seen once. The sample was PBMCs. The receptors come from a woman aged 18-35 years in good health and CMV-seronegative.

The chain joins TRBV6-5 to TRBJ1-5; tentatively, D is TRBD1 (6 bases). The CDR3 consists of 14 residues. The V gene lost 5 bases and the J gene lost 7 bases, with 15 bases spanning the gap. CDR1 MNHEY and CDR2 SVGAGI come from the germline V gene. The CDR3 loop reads CASSPDRSEQPQHF. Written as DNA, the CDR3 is TGTGCCAGCAGTCCAGACAGGAGCGAACAGCCCCAGCATTTT.

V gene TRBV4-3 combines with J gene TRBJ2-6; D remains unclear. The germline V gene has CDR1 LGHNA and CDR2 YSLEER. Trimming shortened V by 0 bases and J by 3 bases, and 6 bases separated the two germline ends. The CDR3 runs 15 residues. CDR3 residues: CASSQDPGGANVLTF. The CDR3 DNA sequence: TGCGCCAGCAGCCAAGATCCCGGTGGGGCCAACGTCCTGACTTTC.

The CDR3 loop is CASIWGWGTEAFF. CDR3 nucleotides: TGTGCCAGCATCTGGGGCTGGGGCACTGAAGCTTTCTTT. This chain uses TRBV2 with TRBJ1-1; a possible D gene is TRBD1 (5 bases). The CDR3 has 13 amino acids. V gave up 7 bases and J gave up 4 bases, with 13 bases separating them. Looked up from germline, CDR1 is SNHLY and CDR2 is FYNNEI.

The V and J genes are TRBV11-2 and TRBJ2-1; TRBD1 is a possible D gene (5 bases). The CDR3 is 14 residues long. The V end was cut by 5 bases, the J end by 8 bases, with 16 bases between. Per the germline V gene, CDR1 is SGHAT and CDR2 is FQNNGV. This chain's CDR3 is CASSPVQGSYEQFF. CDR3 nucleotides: TGTGCCAGCAGCCCCGTCCAGGGATCGTATGAGCAGTTCTTC.

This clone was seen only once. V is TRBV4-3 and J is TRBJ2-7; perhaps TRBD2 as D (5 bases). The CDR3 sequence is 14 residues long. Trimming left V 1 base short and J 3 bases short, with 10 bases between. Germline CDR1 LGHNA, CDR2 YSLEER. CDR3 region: CASSQVSSGYEQYF. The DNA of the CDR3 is TGCGCCAGCAGCCAAGTTTCCAGCGGCTACGAGCAGTACTTC.

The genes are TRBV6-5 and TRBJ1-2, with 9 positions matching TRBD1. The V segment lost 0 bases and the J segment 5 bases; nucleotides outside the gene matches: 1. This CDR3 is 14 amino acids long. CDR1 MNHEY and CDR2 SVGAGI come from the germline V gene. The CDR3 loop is CASSYSDRGYGYTF. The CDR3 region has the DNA TGTGCCAGCAGTTACTCAGACAGGGGGTATGGCTACACCTTC.

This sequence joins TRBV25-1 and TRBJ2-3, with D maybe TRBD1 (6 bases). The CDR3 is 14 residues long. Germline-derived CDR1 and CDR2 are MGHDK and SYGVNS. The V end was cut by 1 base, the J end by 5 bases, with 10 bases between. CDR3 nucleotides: TGTGCCAGCAGTGAATTGGGGGCTGAAGATACGCAGTATTTT. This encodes CASSELGAEDTQYF.

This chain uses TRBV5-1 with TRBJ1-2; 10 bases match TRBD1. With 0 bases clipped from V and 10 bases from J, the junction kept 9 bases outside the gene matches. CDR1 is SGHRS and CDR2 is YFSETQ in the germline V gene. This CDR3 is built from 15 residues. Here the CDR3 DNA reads TGCGCCAGCAGCTTGGGACAGGGGGCAGGGATTGACTACACCTTC. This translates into CASSLGQGAGIDYTF.

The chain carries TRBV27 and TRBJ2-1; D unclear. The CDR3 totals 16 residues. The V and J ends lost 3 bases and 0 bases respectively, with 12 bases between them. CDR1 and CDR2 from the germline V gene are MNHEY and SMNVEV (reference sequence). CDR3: CASSLGPFSSYNEQFF. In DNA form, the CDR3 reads TGTGCCAGCAGTTTGGGCCCGTTTAGCTCCTACAATGAGCAGTTCTTC.

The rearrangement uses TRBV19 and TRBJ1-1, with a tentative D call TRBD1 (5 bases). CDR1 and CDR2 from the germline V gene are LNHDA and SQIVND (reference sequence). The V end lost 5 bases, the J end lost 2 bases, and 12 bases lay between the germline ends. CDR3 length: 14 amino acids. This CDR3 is CASSYPQGNTEAFF. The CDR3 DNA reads TGTGCCAGTAGTTATCCCCAGGGTAACACTGAAGCTTTCTTT.

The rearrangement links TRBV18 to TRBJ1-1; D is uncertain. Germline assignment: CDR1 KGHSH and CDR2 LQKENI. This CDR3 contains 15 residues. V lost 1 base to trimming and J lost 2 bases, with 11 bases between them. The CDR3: CASSPRNSRNTEAFF. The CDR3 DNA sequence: TGTGCCAGCTCACCACGTAACAGCAGAAACACTGAAGCTTTCTTT.

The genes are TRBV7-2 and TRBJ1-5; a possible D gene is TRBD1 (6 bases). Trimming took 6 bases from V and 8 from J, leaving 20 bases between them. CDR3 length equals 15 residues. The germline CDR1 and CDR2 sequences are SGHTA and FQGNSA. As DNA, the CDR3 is TGTGCCAGCAGTAGTGGCGGCAGGGGTAGAGAGCCCCAGCATTTT. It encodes CASSSGGRGREPQHF.

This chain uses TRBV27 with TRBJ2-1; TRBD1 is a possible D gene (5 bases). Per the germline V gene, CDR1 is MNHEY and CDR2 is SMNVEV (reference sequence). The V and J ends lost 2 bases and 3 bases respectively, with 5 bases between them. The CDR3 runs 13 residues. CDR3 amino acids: CASSLQGYNEQFF. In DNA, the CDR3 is TGTGCCAGCAGTTTACAGGGCTACAATGAGCAGTTCTTC.

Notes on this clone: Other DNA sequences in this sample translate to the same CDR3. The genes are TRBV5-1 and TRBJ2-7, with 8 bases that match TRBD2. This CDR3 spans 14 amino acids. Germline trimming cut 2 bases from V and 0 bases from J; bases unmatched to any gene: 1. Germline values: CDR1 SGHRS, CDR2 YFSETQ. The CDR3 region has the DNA TGCGCCAGCAGCTTCAGCGGGAGCTCCTACGAGCAGTACTTC. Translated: CASSFSGSSYEQYF.

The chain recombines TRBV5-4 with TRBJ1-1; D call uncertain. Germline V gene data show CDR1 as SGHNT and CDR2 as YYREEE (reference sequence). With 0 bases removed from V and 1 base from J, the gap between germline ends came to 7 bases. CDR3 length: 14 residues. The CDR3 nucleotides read TGTGCCAGCAGCTTGGCGACACGGAACACTGAAGCTTTCTTT. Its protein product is CASSLATRNTEAFF.

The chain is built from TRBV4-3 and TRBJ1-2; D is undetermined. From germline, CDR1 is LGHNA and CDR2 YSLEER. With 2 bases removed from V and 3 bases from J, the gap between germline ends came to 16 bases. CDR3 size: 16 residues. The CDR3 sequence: CASSQRPDGGYYGYTF. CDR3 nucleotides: TGCGCCAGCAGCCAACGACCTGACGGAGGTTACTATGGCTACACCTTC.

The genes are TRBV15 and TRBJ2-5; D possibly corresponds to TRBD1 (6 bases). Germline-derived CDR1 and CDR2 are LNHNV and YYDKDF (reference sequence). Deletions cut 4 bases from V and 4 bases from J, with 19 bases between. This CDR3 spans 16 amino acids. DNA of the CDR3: TGTGCCACCAGCACCAACACAGGGTGGGGTAGAGAGACCCAGTACTTC. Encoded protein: CATSTNTGWGRETQYF.

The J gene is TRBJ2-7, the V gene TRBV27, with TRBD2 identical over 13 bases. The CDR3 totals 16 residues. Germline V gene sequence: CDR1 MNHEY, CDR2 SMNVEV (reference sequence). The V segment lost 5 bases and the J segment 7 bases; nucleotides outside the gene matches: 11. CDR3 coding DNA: TGTGCCAGCAGTCCAACCGGACTAGCGGGAGTAGGGGAGCAGTACTTC. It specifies CASSPTGLAGVGEQYF.

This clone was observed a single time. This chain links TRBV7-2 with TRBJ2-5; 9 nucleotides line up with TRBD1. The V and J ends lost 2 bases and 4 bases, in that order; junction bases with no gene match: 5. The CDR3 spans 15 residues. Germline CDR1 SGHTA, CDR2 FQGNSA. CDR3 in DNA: TGTGCCAGCAGCTTACACAGGGGGCTTGGAGAGACCCAGTACTTC. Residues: CASSLHRGLGETQYF. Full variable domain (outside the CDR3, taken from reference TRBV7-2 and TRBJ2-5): GAGVSQSPSNKVTEKGKDVELRCDPISGHTALYWYRQSLGQGLEFLIYFQGNSAPDKSGLPSDRFSAERTGGSVSTLTIQRTQQEDSAVYLCASSLHRGLGETQYFGPGTRLLVL.

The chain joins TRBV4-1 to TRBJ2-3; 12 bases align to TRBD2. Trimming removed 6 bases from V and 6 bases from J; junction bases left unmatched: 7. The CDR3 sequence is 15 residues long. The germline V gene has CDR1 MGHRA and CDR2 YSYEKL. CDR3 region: CASSRLAGVADTQYF. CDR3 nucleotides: TGCGCCAGCAGTAGACTAGCGGGAGTCGCCGATACGCAGTATTTT.

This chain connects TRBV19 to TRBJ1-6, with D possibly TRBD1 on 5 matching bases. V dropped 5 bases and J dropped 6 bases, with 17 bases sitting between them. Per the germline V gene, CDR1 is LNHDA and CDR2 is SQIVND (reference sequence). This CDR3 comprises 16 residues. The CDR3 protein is CASSPFHGGANSPLHF. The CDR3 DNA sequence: TGTGCCAGTAGTCCCTTCCACGGTGGGGCTAATTCACCCCTCCACTTT. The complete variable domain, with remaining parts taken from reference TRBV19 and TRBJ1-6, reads DGGITQSPKYLFRKEGQNVTLSCEQNLNHDAMYWYRQDPGQGLRLIYYSQIVNDFQKGDIAEGYSVSREKKESFPLTVTSAQKNPTAFYLCASSPFHGGANSPLHFGNGTRLTVT.

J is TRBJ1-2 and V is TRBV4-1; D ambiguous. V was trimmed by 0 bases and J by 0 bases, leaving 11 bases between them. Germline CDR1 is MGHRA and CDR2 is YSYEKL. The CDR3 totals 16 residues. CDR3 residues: CASSQDSGFPNYGYTF. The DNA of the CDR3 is TGCGCCAGCAGCCAAGATTCGGGATTCCCTAACTATGGCTACACCTTC.

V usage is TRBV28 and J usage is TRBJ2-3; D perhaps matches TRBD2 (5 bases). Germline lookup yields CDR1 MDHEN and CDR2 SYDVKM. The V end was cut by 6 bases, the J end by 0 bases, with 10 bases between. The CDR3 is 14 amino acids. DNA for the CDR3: TGTGCCAGCAGAGGTGCGGGTAGCACAGATACGCAGTATTTT. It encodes CASRGAGSTDTQYF.

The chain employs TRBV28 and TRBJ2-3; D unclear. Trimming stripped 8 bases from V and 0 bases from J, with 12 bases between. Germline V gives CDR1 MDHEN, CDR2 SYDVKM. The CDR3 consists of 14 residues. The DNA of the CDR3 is TGTGCCAGCCGACACCCTGAGAGCACAGATACGCAGTATTTT. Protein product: CASRHPESTDTQYF.

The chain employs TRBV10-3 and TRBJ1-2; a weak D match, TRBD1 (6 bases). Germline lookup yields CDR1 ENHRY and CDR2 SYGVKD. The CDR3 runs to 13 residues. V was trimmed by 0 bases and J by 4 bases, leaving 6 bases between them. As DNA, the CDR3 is TGTGCCATCAGTGAGTCGACAGGCTATGGCTACACCTTC. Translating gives CAISESTGYGYTF.